The 6 T cell receptor beta chains presented below share a single source sample, sequenced in a study of graft-versus-host responses after intestinal transplantation. Irradiated, violet-dye-labeled stimulator cells, around 200,000 in number, were plated with around 200,000 CFSE-labeled responder cells. The assay was immunoSEQ multiplex PCR, and TCRdb's table has in-frame clones only and misses some. The sample contains several thousand clones, 25% to 30% of which appear only once. The specimen was alloreactive CD8+ T cells from a mixed lymphocyte reaction culture, collected before transplantation. Subset of the sample: CFSE-low proliferating T cells sorted from roughly 6-day pre-transplant mixed lymphocyte reaction (GvH or HvG direction). The source of these receptors is a human patient who was an organ donor for intestinal transplantation.

This clone is labeled as hyperexpanded (1% or more). The rearrangement links TRBV28 to TRBJ1-6; a weak D match, TRBD1 (6 bases). This CDR3 contains 13 residues. Trimming left V 10 bases short and J 5 bases short, with 12 bases between. CDR1 MDHEN and CDR2 SYDVKM come from the germline V gene. The CDR3 is CAIKGGNNSPLHF. The CDR3 DNA is TGTGCCATAAAGGGGGGGAATAATTCACCCCTCCACTTT.

This clone is labeled as medium-sized. The chain has TRBV2 and TRBJ2-3; 8 bases match TRBD2. The germline V gene has CDR1 SNHLY and CDR2 FYNNEI. The CDR3 contains 16 residues. V lost 2 bases to trimming and J lost 2 bases; unmatched junction nucleotides: 6. This CDR3 reads CASSEIRGGYTDTQYF. In nucleotides, the CDR3 is TGTGCCAGCAGTGAAATCCGGGGGGGCTACACAGATACGCAGTATTTT.

This clone is medium-sized within its sample. The V and J genes are TRBV7-9 and TRBJ2-3; possibly TRBD1 for D (6 bases). Germline-derived CDR1 and CDR2 are SEHNR and FQNEAQ (reference sequence). Trimming cost V 4 bases and J 2 bases, with 13 bases left between them. The CDR3 is made up of 15 amino acids. The CDR3 region is CASSSGDINTDTQYF. Written as DNA, the CDR3 is TGTGCCAGCAGCTCCGGGGACATTAACACAGATACGCAGTATTTT. Together with reference TRBV7-9 and TRBJ2-3, the CDR3 gives the full variable domain: DTGVSQNPRHKITKRGQNVTFRCDPISEHNRLYWYRQTLGQGPEFLTYFQNEAQLEKSRLLSDRFSAERPKGSFSTLEIQRTEQGDSAMYLCASSSGDINTDTQYFGPGTRLTVL.

This clone was recorded a few times. The chain couples TRBV7-2 to TRBJ2-7, with D possibly TRBD1 on 5 matching bases. Trimming pared 1 base from V and 3 bases from J, leaving 7 bases between. The CDR3 covers 13 residues. Germline V lookup: CDR1 SGHTA, CDR2 FQGNSA. CDR3 bases: TGTGCCAGCAGCTTAGGACAGCTCTACGAGCAGTACGTC. This translates into CASSLGQLYEQYV.

This clone rates as large. The J gene is TRBJ2-7, the V gene TRBV28; D may be TRBD1 (6 bases). The CDR3 spans 15 residues. The ends were cut back, 3 bases at V and 2 bases at J, with 14 bases in the middle. Per the germline V gene, CDR1 is MDHEN and CDR2 is SYDVKM. CDR3 protein: CASSLKRGHPYEQYV. The CDR3 DNA reads TGTGCCAGCAGTTTGAAAAGGGGACATCCCTACGAGCAGTACGTC.

By its share, this clone is medium-sized. The sample carries other DNA sequences with the same CDR3. V is TRBV19 and J is TRBJ2-1; D is undetermined. The germline gives CDR1 LNHDA, CDR2 SQIVND (reference sequence). The CDR3 is made up of 12 amino acids. With 3 bases removed from V and 3 bases from J, the gap between germline ends came to 3 bases. CDR3 DNA: TGTGCCAGTAGTATCAGCTACAATGAGCAGTTCTTC. It codes for CASSISYNEQFF.